The 13 T cell receptor beta chains in this list originate from one sample, sequenced in a study of blood T cell repertoires in COVID-19. Here immunoSEQ multiplex PCR was the method, and the copy in TCRdb shows in-frame clones only, minus some. The table shows roughly 140,000 clones, with 65% to 85% occurring only once. The sequenced sample was peripheral blood. The origin of the receptors is a man aged 45 to 65 with active or convalescent COVID-19.

The chain combines TRBV19 with TRBJ2-3; D might be TRBD2 (6 bases). This CDR3 comprises 14 residues. V lost 6 bases and J lost 6, with 16 bases in between. Germline CDR1 and CDR2: LNHDA and SQIVND (reference sequence). CDR3 sequence reads: CASRPRGGPDTQYF. The CDR3, as DNA: TGTGCCAGTAGGCCGAGGGGAGGTCCGGATACGCAGTATTTT.

This clone was recorded only once. The chain couples TRBV7-3 to TRBJ1-3; maybe TRBD1 (6 bases). Germline lookup yields CDR1 SGHTA and CDR2 FQGTGA. CDR3 length: 15 residues. V lost 4 bases and J 2 bases, leaving 12 bases between the germline ends. CDR3 amino acids: CASSSLGGTGNTIYF. CDR3 DNA: TGTGCCAGCAGCTCCCTAGGGGGAACTGGAAACACCATATATTTT. Based on the CDR3 plus reference TRBV7-3 and TRBJ1-3, the full variable domain is GAGVSQTPSNKVTEKGKYVELRCDPISGHTALYWYRQSLGQGPEFLIYFQGTGAADDSGLPNDRFFAVRPEGSVSTLKIQRTERGDSAVYLCASSSLGGTGNTIYFGEGSWLTVV.

The chain links TRBV28 to TRBJ2-2; 9 nucleotides align to TRBD2. There are 13 residues in the CDR3. Looked up from germline, CDR1 is MDHEN and CDR2 is SYDVKM. V lost 8 bases and J lost 5; bases outside the gene matches: 3. This chain's CDR3 is CASQREETGELFF. The CDR3 DNA is TGTGCCAGCCAGCGGGAGGAGACCGGGGAGCTGTTTTTT. The variable domain in full, completed from reference TRBV28 and TRBJ2-2, reads DVKVTQSSRYLVKRTGEKVFLECVQDMDHENMFWYRQDPGLGLRLIYFSYDVKMKEKGDIPEGYSVSREKKERFSLILESASTNQTSMYLCASQREETGELFFGEGSRLTVL.

In this sample, this clone turned up a few times. The rearrangement joins TRBV5-4 to TRBJ2-6, with TRBD1 matching 8 bases. Trimming at V came to 0 bases and at J to 0 bases, leaving 2 bases not matched to a gene. This CDR3 contains 17 residues. Per germline, CDR1 SGHNT and CDR2 YYREEE (reference sequence). The CDR3 region has the DNA TGTGCCAGCAGCTTGGGACAGGGGACCTCTGGGGCCAACGTCCTGACTTTC. This translates into CASSLGQGTSGANVLTF.

The rearrangement joins TRBV4-1 to TRBJ2-5; the match to TRBD2 covers 11 bases. Germline lookup yields CDR1 MGHRA and CDR2 YSYEKL. V lost 2 bases, J lost 5 bases, and 10 bases stayed unmatched. The CDR3 contains 17 residues. The CDR3 spells CASSQRISGRVGETQYF. CDR3 sequence (DNA): TGCGCCAGCAGCCAAAGGATTAGCGGGAGGGTCGGGGAGACCCAGTACTTC.

V and J are TRBV28 and TRBJ2-5; D gene ambiguous. The V gene's germline CDR1 is MDHEN and CDR2 SYDVKM. The CDR3 length is 15 residues. V shed 1 base and J shed 2 bases, with 11 bases lying between them. The CDR3 DNA is TGTGCCAGCAGTTTATTACTATTTTCTCAAGAGACCCAGTACTTC. Encoded protein: CASSLLLFSQETQYF.

V gene TRBV5-4 combines with J gene TRBJ1-2; 7 bases agree with TRBD1. V trimming: 2 bases; J trimming: 3 bases; junction bases outside the gene matches: 1. The CDR3 covers 13 residues. Germline CDR1 reads SGHNT; CDR2 reads YYREEE (reference sequence). The CDR3 loop reads CASSFDRDYGYTF. In DNA, the CDR3 is TGTGCCAGCAGCTTCGACAGGGACTATGGCTACACCTTC.

The rearrangement uses TRBV3-1 (or the pseudogene TRBV3-2) and TRBJ1-1; maybe TRBD1 (6 bases). The germline V gene encodes CDR1 LGHDT and CDR2 YNNKEL (reference sequence). CDR3 length: 16 residues. Trimming took 0 bases from V and 0 from J, leaving 11 bases between them. DNA of the CDR3: TGTGCCAGCAGCCAAGAACGACAGGTCCTGAACACTGAAGCTTTCTTT. Its translation: CASSQERQVLNTEAFF.

CDR3 sequence: CASSALPGGRQDEQFF. CDR3 DNA: TGTGCCAGCAGCGCCCTGCCAGGGGGGCGCCAAGATGAGCAGTTCTTC. The rearrangement uses TRBV9 and TRBJ2-1; D might be TRBD1 (7 bases). Trimming took off 3 bases at V and 8 bases at J, with 21 bases between the two ends. The CDR3 spans 16 residues. Germline values: CDR1 SGDLS, CDR2 YYNGEE.

The chain recombines TRBV28 with TRBJ2-7; D possibly corresponds to TRBD1 (8 bases). V was trimmed by 5 bases and J by 0 bases, leaving 14 bases between them. Germline V gene sequence: CDR1 MDHEN, CDR2 SYDVKM. CDR3 length: 15 amino acids. For the CDR3, the DNA is TGTGCCAGCAGTACCAACAGGGGGGGCTCCTACGAGCAGTACTTC. This gives the protein CASSTNRGGSYEQYF.

The chain couples TRBV9 to TRBJ2-7; 11 positions agree with TRBD2. Germline values: CDR1 SGDLS, CDR2 YYNGEE. Trimming took 4 bases from V and 5 from J; bases not matched to a gene: 8. The CDR3 is 15 amino acids. This CDR3 is CASSPLAGEAHEQYF. As DNA, the CDR3 is TGTGCCAGCAGCCCACTAGCGGGAGAGGCCCACGAGCAGTACTTC.

As concerns this clone: Other DNA sequences in the sample encode the same CDR3. CDR3 DNA: TGCGCCAGCAGCTTAGGTGGGGGCGAAGAGACCCAGTACTTC. It yields the protein CASSLGGGEETQYF. This chain joins TRBV5-1 and TRBJ2-5; TRBD1 is a possible D gene (6 bases). Germline CDR1 is SGHRS and CDR2 is YFSETQ. The CDR3 sequence is 14 residues long. V was trimmed by 2 bases and J by 3 bases, leaving 11 bases between them.

Only a few counts were recorded for this clone. This chain links TRBV9 with TRBJ1-2; D call uncertain. The V end lost 0 bases, the J end lost 4 bases, and 10 bases lay between the germline ends. CDR1 is SGDLS and CDR2 is YYNGEE in the germline V gene. The CDR3 extends over 14 amino acids. CDR3 in amino acids: CASSVGVGAYGYTF. The CDR3 coding sequence is TGTGCCAGCAGCGTAGGTGTAGGAGCCTATGGCTACACCTTC. Variable domain in full (rest from reference TRBV9 and TRBJ1-2): DSGVTQTPKHLITATGQRVTLRCSPRSGDLSVYWYQQSLDQGLQFLIQYYNGEERAKGNILERFSAQQFPDLHSELNLSSLELGDSALYFCASSVGVGAYGYTFGSGTRLTVV.